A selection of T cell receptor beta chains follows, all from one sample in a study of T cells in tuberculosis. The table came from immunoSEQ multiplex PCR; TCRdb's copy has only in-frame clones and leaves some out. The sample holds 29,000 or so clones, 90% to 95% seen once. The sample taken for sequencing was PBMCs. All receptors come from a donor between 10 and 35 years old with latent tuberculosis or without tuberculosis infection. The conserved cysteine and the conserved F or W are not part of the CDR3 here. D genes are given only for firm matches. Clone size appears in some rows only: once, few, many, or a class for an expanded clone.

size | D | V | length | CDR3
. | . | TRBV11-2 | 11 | ASSTRRNTEAF
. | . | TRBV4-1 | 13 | ASRRQGGGTDTQY
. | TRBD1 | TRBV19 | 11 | ASSATGSYEQY
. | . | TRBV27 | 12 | ASSIRDIRTEAF
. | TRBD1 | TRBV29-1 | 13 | SVPTGASSYNEQF
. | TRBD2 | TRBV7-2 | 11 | ASSQGLAYEQY
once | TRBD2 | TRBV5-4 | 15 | ASSRGVSSGYPNEQF
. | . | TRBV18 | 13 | ASSPVGRDVEKLF
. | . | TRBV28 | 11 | ASSSTGENIQY
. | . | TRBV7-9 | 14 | ASSPTGEGSNYGYT
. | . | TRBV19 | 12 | ASSIDGEDTEAF